The rows below give T cell receptor beta chains drawn from one sample of a study of T-cell memory formation after mild COVID-19. Each CDR3 protein is one row after TCRdb ran MiXCR on the 5' RACE reads. The table shows more than 250,000 distinct CDR3 sequences, with under 20% occurring only once. Sequenced input: PBMCs or a T cell subset sorted from them (not recorded which). These receptors were taken from a man younger than 30 who had mild COVID-19 (a few samples of this study predate the infection). Cell type and time point are not known. Each CDR3 is given with its conserved first and last residue. The D gene is left open where the match is weak. Not all rows give a size; the values are once, few, many and, for expanded clones, a class.

TRBV6-6	.	TRBJ1-2	.	CASRWGLNYGYTF	TGTGCCAGCAGATGGGGACTAAACTATGGCTACACCTTC
TRBV5-4	.	TRBJ2-3	.	CASSRQVGFTDTQYF	TGTGCCAGCAGCCGACAGGTGGGATTCACAGATACGCAGTATTTT
TRBV7-9	.	TRBJ1-2	.	CASSLTVSEPTYTF	TGTGCCAGCAGCTTAACAGTCTCCGAGCCTACCTACACCTTC
TRBV4-3	.	TRBJ2-7	few	CASSQDWTYEQYF	TGCGCCAGCAGCCAAGATTGGACCTACGAGCAGTACTTC
TRBV5-1	.	TRBJ2-5	few	CASSLASGGYQETQYF	TGCGCCAGCAGCTTGGCGTCAGGGGGGTACCAAGAGACCCAGTACTTC
TRBV4-1	.	TRBJ1-5	many	CASSQVGGPQHF	TGCGCCAGCAGCCAAGTAGGGGGGCCCCAGCATTTT
TRBV4-2	.	TRBJ2-4	few	CASSQGGGAEDIQYF	TGTGCCAGCAGCCAAGGCGGCGGGGCGGAGGACATTCAGTACTTC
TRBV6-5	TRBD1	TRBJ2-7	.	CASSYGQGAYEQYF	TGTGCCAGCAGTTACGGACAGGGGGCCTACGAGCAGTACTTC
TRBV24-1	.	TRBJ2-1	.	CATSDPGTLREQFF	TGTGCCACCAGTGACCCCGGGACTCTGCGTGAGCAGTTCTTC
TRBV7-2	TRBD2	TRBJ2-1	.	CASSLAGTSGNNEQFF	TGTGCCAGCAGCTTAGCAGGGACTAGCGGCAACAATGAGCAGTTCTTC
TRBV5-1	.	TRBJ2-3	few	CASSLVFEAFRSDTQYF	TGCGCCAGCAGCTTGGTTTTCGAGGCGTTCAGGTCAGATACGCAGTATTTT
TRBV19	.	TRBJ2-1	few	CASSIDTTLNYEQFF	TGTGCCAGTAGTATAGATACGACCCTGAATTATGAGCAGTTCTTC
TRBV7-2	TRBD1	TRBJ2-6	.	CASSRHLTGDSGANVLTF	TGTGCCAGCAGCCGGCATCTGACAGGGGACTCTGGGGCCAACGTCCTGACTTTC
TRBV12-3/TRBV12-4	TRBD1	TRBJ2-7	many	CASSFDRAYEQYF	TGTGCCAGCAGCTTCGACAGGGCCTACGAGCAGTACTTC
TRBV10-2	.	TRBJ2-5	many	CASSGMGDETQYF	TGCGCCAGCAGTGGTATGGGGGATGAGACCCAGTACTTC
TRBV12-3/TRBV12-4	.	TRBJ2-1	few	CASSPPAYNEQFF	TGTGCCAGCAGCCCCCCCGCCTACAATGAGCAGTTCTTC
TRBV20-1	TRBD2	TRBJ2-7	.	CSARETSDYEQYF	TGCAGTGCTAGGGAGACTAGCGACTACGAGCAGTACTTC
TRBV5-1	TRBD2	TRBJ2-5	many	CASSTGGNQETQYF	TGCGCCAGCAGCACCGGGGGGAACCAAGAGACCCAGTACTTC
TRBV6-2/TRBV6-3	TRBD2	TRBJ2-2	.	CASSTGLANTGELFF	TGTGCCAGCAGCACGGGACTAGCAAACACCGGGGAGCTGTTTTTT
TRBV9	.	TRBJ2-5	few	CASSPALGRRETQYF	TGTGCCAGCAGCCCGGCTCTAGGGAGGAGAGAGACCCAGTACTTC
TRBV6-1	.	TRBJ1-3	.	CASSELQGNSGNTIYF	TGTGCCAGCAGTGAATTACAGGGCAACTCTGGAAACACCATATATTTT